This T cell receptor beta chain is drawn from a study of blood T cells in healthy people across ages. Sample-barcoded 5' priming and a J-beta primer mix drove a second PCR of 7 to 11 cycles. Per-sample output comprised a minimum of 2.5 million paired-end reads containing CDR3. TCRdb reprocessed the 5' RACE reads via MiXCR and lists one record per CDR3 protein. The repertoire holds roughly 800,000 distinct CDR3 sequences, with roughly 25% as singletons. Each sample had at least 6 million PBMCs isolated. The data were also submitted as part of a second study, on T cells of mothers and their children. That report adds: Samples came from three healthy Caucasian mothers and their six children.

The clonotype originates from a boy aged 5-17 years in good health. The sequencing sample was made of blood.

The CDR3 region has the DNA TGCGCCAGCAGCCATCGCGGTGAAGCGACCTACGAGCAGTACTTC. This translates into CASSHRGEATYEQYF. V usage is TRBV4-1 and J usage is TRBJ2-7, with D unresolved. Trimming cost V 3 bases and J 2 bases, with 14 bases left between them. The CDR3 runs to 15 residues. CDR1 is MGHRA, CDR2 YSYEKL, per germline.